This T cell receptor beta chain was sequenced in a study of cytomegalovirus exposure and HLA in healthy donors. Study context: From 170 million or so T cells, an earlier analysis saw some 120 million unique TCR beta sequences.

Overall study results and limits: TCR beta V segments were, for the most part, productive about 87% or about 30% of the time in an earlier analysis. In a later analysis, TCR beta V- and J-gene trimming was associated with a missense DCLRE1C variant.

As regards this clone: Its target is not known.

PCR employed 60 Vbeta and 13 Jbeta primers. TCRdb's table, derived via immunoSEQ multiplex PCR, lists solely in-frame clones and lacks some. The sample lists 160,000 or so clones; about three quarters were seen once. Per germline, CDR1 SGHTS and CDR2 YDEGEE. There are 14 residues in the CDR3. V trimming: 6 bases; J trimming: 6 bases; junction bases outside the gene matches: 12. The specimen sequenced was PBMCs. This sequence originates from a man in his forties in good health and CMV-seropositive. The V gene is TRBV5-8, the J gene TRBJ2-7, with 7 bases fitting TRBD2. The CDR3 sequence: CASTPGLTGGEQYF. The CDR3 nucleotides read TGTGCCAGCACCCCGGGACTAACCGGGGGCGAGCAGTACTTC.